Listed below are T cell receptor beta chains from one sample, sequenced in a study of CD8+CD57+ T cells in acquired aplastic anemia. TCRdb called the reads again in MiXCR, with one record for every CDR3 protein. Here the sample spans about 180,000 distinct CDR3 sequences, around half being singletons. The sample taken for sequencing was sorted CD4+, CD8+, or CD8+CD57+ T cells (not recorded which) from PBMCs. These receptors all stem from a human donor with aplastic anemia. Each CDR3 is given with its conserved first and last residue. The D gene is left open where the match is weak. Not every row has a clone size; where given, it reads once, few, many or a size class.

clone size: many
D gene: TRBD2
V gene: TRBV15
J gene: TRBJ2-2
CDR3 protein: CATSVSGSSGELFF
CDR3 DNA: TGTGCCACCAGCGTTAGCGGGTCCTCCGGGGAGCTGTTTTTT

clone size: many
D gene: .
V gene: TRBV20-1
J gene: TRBJ1-5
CDR3 protein: CSARDQGRSDQPQHF
CDR3 DNA: TGCAGTGCTAGAGATCAGGGGCGAAGTGATCAGCCCCAGCATTTT

clone size: .
D gene: .
V gene: TRBV19
J gene: TRBJ1-1
CDR3 protein: CASSIGTDVGTEAFF
CDR3 DNA: TGTGCCAGTAGTATAGGCACCGACGTAGGCACTGAAGCTTTCTTT

clone size: many
D gene: .
V gene: TRBV2
J gene: TRBJ2-5
CDR3 protein: CASRPPAGAFDETQYF
CDR3 DNA: TGTGCCAGCAGACCCCCCGCGGGGGCCTTTGACGAGACCCAGTACTTC

clone size: .
D gene: .
V gene: TRBV12-3/TRBV12-4
J gene: TRBJ2-7
CDR3 protein: CASSLSLSRAYEQYF
CDR3 DNA: TGTGCCAGCAGTTTGAGTTTGAGTAGGGCCTACGAGCAGTACTTC

clone size: .
D gene: TRBD1
V gene: TRBV2
J gene: TRBJ1-3
CDR3 protein: CASTGQANSGNTIYF
CDR3 DNA: TGTGCCAGCACAGGACAGGCCAACTCTGGAAACACCATATATTTT

clone size: many
D gene: TRBD2
V gene: TRBV11-2
J gene: TRBJ2-1
CDR3 protein: CASSLDEAGAWKEQFF
CDR3 DNA: TGTGCCAGCAGCTTAGATGAAGCGGGGGCGTGGAAGGAGCAGTTCTTC

clone size: many
D gene: TRBD1
V gene: TRBV20-1
J gene: TRBJ1-5
CDR3 protein: CSARLTGHSNQPQHF
CDR3 DNA: TGCAGTGCTAGACTGACAGGGCATAGCAATCAGCCCCAGCATTTT

clone size: .
D gene: TRBD1
V gene: TRBV19
J gene: TRBJ1-5
CDR3 protein: CASSRGLRDRVQLQHF
CDR3 DNA: TGTGCCAGTAGTAGGGGTCTCCGGGACAGGGTGCAGCTCCAGCATTTT

clone size: .
D gene: .
V gene: TRBV20-1
J gene: TRBJ2-3
CDR3 protein: CSANPGGAPDTQYF
CDR3 DNA: TGCAGTGCTAACCCAGGGGGGGCCCCAGATACGCAGTATTTT

clone size: .
D gene: TRBD1
V gene: TRBV19
J gene: TRBJ1-6
CDR3 protein: CASSLQGLDNSPLHF
CDR3 DNA: TGTGCCAGTAGTCTACAGGGGTTAGATAATTCACCCCTCCACTTT

clone size: many
D gene: TRBD2
V gene: TRBV10-1
J gene: TRBJ2-1
CDR3 protein: CASSGSTSGGNEQFF
CDR3 DNA: TGCGCCAGCAGTGGGTCTACTAGCGGGGGCAATGAGCAGTTCTTC

clone size: .
D gene: .
V gene: TRBV7-2
J gene: TRBJ1-1
CDR3 protein: CASSYTENTEAFF
CDR3 DNA: TGTGCCAGCAGCTATACAGAGAACACTGAAGCTTTCTTT

clone size: .
D gene: .
V gene: TRBV24-1
J gene: TRBJ1-6
CDR3 protein: CATSASGGSPLHF
CDR3 DNA: TGTGCCACCAGTGCTAGTGGGGGTTCACCCCTCCACTTT

clone size: many
D gene: TRBD1
V gene: TRBV15
J gene: TRBJ1-5
CDR3 protein: CATRPGQGASNQPQHF
CDR3 DNA: TGTGCCACCAGACCGGGACAGGGGGCAAGCAATCAGCCCCAGCATTTT

clone size: .
D gene: TRBD1
V gene: TRBV5-1
J gene: TRBJ1-2
CDR3 protein: CASSPIETGDYGYTF
CDR3 DNA: TGCGCCAGCAGCCCCATCGAAACAGGGGACTATGGCTACACCTTC

clone size: many
D gene: .
V gene: TRBV7-3
J gene: TRBJ2-1
CDR3 protein: CASSSGPGRGNEQFF
CDR3 DNA: TGTGCCAGCAGCTCGGGACCGGGCAGGGGAAATGAGCAGTTCTTC

clone size: .
D gene: .
V gene: TRBV10-3
J gene: TRBJ1-3
CDR3 protein: CAISELGSGNTIYF
CDR3 DNA: TGTGCCATCAGTGAACTAGGTTCTGGAAACACCATATATTTT

clone size: many
D gene: .
V gene: TRBV6-1
J gene: TRBJ2-1
CDR3 protein: CASRQGTGDYNEQFF
CDR3 DNA: TGTGCCAGCAGACAGGGGACTGGGGATTACAATGAGCAGTTCTTC

clone size: few
D gene: TRBD2
V gene: TRBV6-1
J gene: TRBJ2-2
CDR3 protein: CASRRTSGVGELFF
CDR3 DNA: TGTGCCAGCAGGAGGACTAGCGGGGTCGGGGAGCTGTTTTTT

clone size: many
D gene: TRBD1
V gene: TRBV4-3
J gene: TRBJ1-5
CDR3 protein: CASSTGGNQPQHF
CDR3 DNA: TGCGCCAGCAGCACAGGGGGCAATCAGCCCCAGCATTTT

clone size: .
D gene: .
V gene: TRBV10-1
J gene: TRBJ1-3
CDR3 protein: CASSESVGNTIYF
CDR3 DNA: TGCGCCAGCAGTGAGTCAGTTGGAAACACCATATATTTT

clone size: many
D gene: .
V gene: TRBV3-1
J gene: TRBJ2-7
CDR3 protein: CASSHAAEQYF
CDR3 DNA: TGTGCCAGCAGCCATGCGGCCGAGCAGTACTTC

clone size: .
D gene: .
V gene: TRBV7-8
J gene: TRBJ2-5
CDR3 protein: CAAAPAFRETQYF
CDR3 DNA: TGTGCCGCCGCCCCAGCCTTCAGGGAGACCCAGTACTTC

clone size: many
D gene: .
V gene: TRBV6-1
J gene: TRBJ2-1
CDR3 protein: CASSESVRGEQFF
CDR3 DNA: TGTGCCAGCAGTGAATCAGTCCGGGGTGAGCAGTTCTTC

clone size: .
D gene: .
V gene: TRBV5-4
J gene: TRBJ2-5
CDR3 protein: CASSLGGALQETQYF
CDR3 DNA: TGTGCCAGCAGCTTGGGGGGGGCCCTCCAAGAGACCCAGTACTTC

clone size: many
D gene: .
V gene: TRBV3-1
J gene: TRBJ2-1
CDR3 protein: CASSLRLGGQFF
CDR3 DNA: TGTGCCAGCAGCCTAAGACTAGGCGGGCAGTTCTTC

clone size: .
D gene: .
V gene: TRBV25-1
J gene: TRBJ1-1
CDR3 protein: CASPPQGQNTEAFF
CDR3 DNA: TGTGCCAGCCCGCCCCAGGGGCAGAACACTGAAGCTTTCTTT

clone size: many
D gene: TRBD2
V gene: TRBV19
J gene: TRBJ2-3
CDR3 protein: CATGTSGGLLTDTQYF
CDR3 DNA: TGTGCCACCGGGACTAGCGGGGGCCTACTCACAGATACGCAGTATTTT

clone size: many
D gene: .
V gene: TRBV6-1
J gene: TRBJ1-6
CDR3 protein: CATWDLNSPLHF
CDR3 DNA: TGTGCCACCTGGGACCTCAATTCACCCCTCCACTTT

clone size: few
D gene: .
V gene: TRBV2
J gene: TRBJ2-2
CDR3 protein: CASRRQGGDTGELFF
CDR3 DNA: TGTGCCAGCAGGAGACAGGGAGGGGACACCGGGGAGCTGTTTTTT

clone size: .
D gene: TRBD1
V gene: TRBV3-1
J gene: TRBJ2-7
CDR3 protein: CASSHGGQGYEQYF
CDR3 DNA: TGTGCCAGCAGCCATGGAGGACAGGGTTACGAGCAGTACTTC

clone size: many
D gene: TRBD1
V gene: TRBV2
J gene: TRBJ2-7
CDR3 protein: CASSLDRGPYEQYF
CDR3 DNA: TGTGCCAGCAGCTTGGACAGGGGGCCCTACGAGCAGTACTTC

clone size: many
D gene: .
V gene: TRBV25-1
J gene: TRBJ2-7
CDR3 protein: CASRGGGMGAYEQYF
CDR3 DNA: TGTGCCAGCAGAGGTGGAGGTATGGGTGCCTACGAGCAGTACTTC

clone size: few
D gene: .
V gene: TRBV11-2
J gene: TRBJ2-3
CDR3 protein: CASSPHPASTDTQYF
CDR3 DNA: TGTGCCAGCAGCCCCCACCCCGCTAGCACAGATACGCAGTATTTT

clone size: many
D gene: TRBD1
V gene: TRBV5-8
J gene: TRBJ1-2
CDR3 protein: CASSLGTGAHYGYTF
CDR3 DNA: TGTGCCAGCAGCTTGGGGACAGGGGCCCACTATGGCTACACCTTC

clone size: once
D gene: .
V gene: TRBV10-3
J gene: TRBJ1-1
CDR3 protein: CAIDSAGEGTEAFF
CDR3 DNA: TGTGCCATCGATTCAGCGGGAGAGGGCACTGAAGCTTTCTTT

clone size: .
D gene: TRBD1
V gene: TRBV7-9
J gene: TRBJ2-7
CDR3 protein: CASAGTGIYEQYF
CDR3 DNA: TGTGCCAGCGCCGGGACAGGGATCTACGAGCAGTACTTC

clone size: .
D gene: .
V gene: TRBV2
J gene: TRBJ1-3
CDR3 protein: CASSESAGNTIYF
CDR3 DNA: TGTGCCAGCAGTGAAAGCGCTGGAAACACCATATATTTT

clone size: .
D gene: TRBD1
V gene: TRBV5-1
J gene: TRBJ1-1
CDR3 protein: CASSLIPGTGGEGEAFF
CDR3 DNA: TGCGCCAGCAGCTTGATTCCCGGGACAGGGGGTGAAGGTGAAGCTTTCTTT

clone size: many
D gene: .
V gene: TRBV7-2
J gene: TRBJ2-5
CDR3 protein: CASSFSGETQYF
CDR3 DNA: TGTGCCAGCAGCTTCAGTGGTGAGACCCAGTACTTC

clone size: .
D gene: .
V gene: TRBV7-8
J gene: TRBJ1-1
CDR3 protein: CANRRVGNTEAFF
CDR3 DNA: TGTGCCAACCGGAGGGTTGGGAACACTGAAGCTTTCTTT

clone size: .
D gene: .
V gene: TRBV3-1
J gene: TRBJ2-3
CDR3 protein: CASSLRGGGTDTQYF
CDR3 DNA: TGTGCCAGCAGCCTAAGGGGGGGCGGAACAGATACGCAGTATTTT

clone size: .
D gene: .
V gene: TRBV25-1
J gene: TRBJ2-7
CDR3 protein: CASRTSGDEQYF
CDR3 DNA: TGTGCCAGCAGGACTTCGGGGGACGAGCAGTACTTC

clone size: .
D gene: .
V gene: TRBV29-1
J gene: TRBJ1-3
CDR3 protein: CSAMIGESSGNTIYF
CDR3 DNA: TGCAGCGCCATGATCGGGGAATCCTCTGGAAACACCATATATTTT